A selection of T cell receptor beta chains follows, all from one sample in a study of CD8+ T cells in alopecia areata. Here immunoSEQ multiplex PCR was the method, and the copy in TCRdb shows in-frame clones only, minus some. This repertoire shows some 96,000 clones, roughly three fifths found once; its top ten account for 15% to 17%. This specimen was CD8+ T cells sorted from blood, taken at week 4, from a patient treated with tofacitinib. Receptors originate from a human donor with alopecia areata. Each CDR3 is given with its conserved first and last residue. A D gene is named only where the DNA matches it firmly. The listing skips clone size in some rows; elsewhere it reads once, few, many or a size class.

J: TRBJ2-5; size: .; V: TRBV7-9; D: .; length: 15; DNA: TGTGCCAGCAGCACAGCCGTTAGTGGGCAAGAGACCCAGTACTTC; CDR3: CASSTAVSGQETQYF
J: TRBJ2-7; size: .; V: TRBV4-2; D: .; length: 14; DNA: TGTGCCAGCAGCCAGGCACTATTCTCCTACGAGCAGTACTTC; CDR3: CASSQALFSYEQYF
J: TRBJ2-6; size: .; V: TRBV4-3; D: .; length: 15; DNA: TGCGCCAGCAGCCAAGATTTCTCTGGGGCCAACGTCCTGACTTTC; CDR3: CASSQDFSGANVLTF
J: TRBJ2-1; size: .; V: TRBV27; D: .; length: 15; DNA: TGTGCCAGCAGTTTAGGGGGCCTCCCCTACAATGAGCAGTTCTTC; CDR3: CASSLGGLPYNEQFF
J: TRBJ2-1; size: .; V: TRBV6-5; D: .; length: 15; DNA: TGTGCCAGCAGTTACGTGGCAGGGGATTACAATGAGCAGTTCTTC; CDR3: CASSYVAGDYNEQFF
J: TRBJ2-3; size: .; V: TRBV5-1; D: .; length: 15; DNA: TGCGCCAGCACCGAAATCGGAGTTAGCACAGATACGCAGTATTTT; CDR3: CASTEIGVSTDTQYF
J: TRBJ1-2; size: .; V: TRBV6-5; D: TRBD1; length: 14; DNA: TGTGCCAGCAGTTACGGGACAGTCGACTATGGCTACACCTTC; CDR3: CASSYGTVDYGYTF
J: TRBJ1-2; size: .; V: TRBV29-1; D: .; length: 12; DNA: TGCAGCGTTGACGTGGGCGAGACGGGCTACACCTTC; CDR3: CSVDVGETGYTF
J: TRBJ2-6; size: .; V: TRBV4-2; D: .; length: 16; DNA: TGTGCCAGCAGCCAAGACAGGAGCTCTGGGGCCAACGTCCTGACTTTC; CDR3: CASSQDRSSGANVLTF
J: TRBJ2-6; size: .; V: TRBV25-1; D: TRBD1; length: 17; DNA: TGTGCCAGCAGTGCCCTGCTCAGGGGGCCTGGGGCCAACGTCCTGACTTTC; CDR3: CASSALLRGPGANVLTF
J: TRBJ1-2; size: many; V: TRBV2; D: .; length: 15; DNA: TGTGCCAGCGTATATGCAGGTGGTCCTAACTATGGCTACACCTTC; CDR3: CASVYAGGPNYGYTF
J: TRBJ1-5; size: once; V: TRBV28; D: .; length: 14; DNA: TGTGCCAGCACCCTGACACACAGCAATCAGCCCCAGCATTTT; CDR3: CASTLTHSNQPQHF
J: TRBJ1-2; size: once; V: TRBV5-1; D: TRBD1; length: 14; DNA: TGCGCCAGCAGCTTATCCGGGACAGCCTATGGCTACACCTTC; CDR3: CASSLSGTAYGYTF
J: TRBJ2-5; size: .; V: TRBV7-7; D: TRBD2; length: 16; DNA: TGTGCCAGCAGTTCCGGGACTAGCGGACCACAAGAGACCCAGTACTTC; CDR3: CASSSGTSGPQETQYF
J: TRBJ2-3; size: once; V: TRBV18; D: .; length: 11; DNA: TGTGCCAGCTCACCACCGGATACGCAGTATTTT; CDR3: CASSPPDTQYF
J: TRBJ2-6; size: many; V: TRBV6-1; D: TRBD1; length: 16; DNA: TGTGCCAGCAGTGAGGACAGGGGCTCTGGGGCCAACGTCCTGACTTTC; CDR3: CASSEDRGSGANVLTF